Detailed here is one T cell receptor beta chain. J lost 7 bases, V lost 5 bases, and 7 bases had no gene match. The CDR3 loop spans 14 amino acids. Per the germline V gene, CDR1 is SGHTA and CDR2 is FQGTGA. Amplification used 60 Vbeta primers and 13 Jbeta primers. The repertoire was sequenced with immunoSEQ multiplex PCR; TCRdb's copy has only in-frame clones and lacks some. The repertoire has approximately 120,000 clones, more than 65% of them found once; the top ten carry less than 15%. These data are taken from a study of cytomegalovirus exposure and HLA in healthy donors. For the study at large: From HLA-typed donors, an early data release held around 80 million unique TCRs.

The sample comprised PBMCs. J is TRBJ2-1 and V is TRBV7-3; 8 bases are shared with TRBD1. This TCR derives from a woman between 55 and 75 years old in good health and CMV-seropositive. The CDR3 protein is CASSPTDRVNEQFF. Written as DNA, the CDR3 is TGTGCCAGCAGCCCAACGGACAGGGTGAATGAGCAGTTCTTC.